A selection of T cell receptor beta chains follows, all from one sample in a study of PD-1 blockade in mismatch repair-deficient tumors. TCRdb's copy holds only in-frame clones and misses some; the assay was immunoSEQ multiplex PCR. This sample carries about 14,000 clones, about 88% of them seen once, and the ten largest clones take roughly 4.4%. Which antigens these TCRs recognize remains unknown. Sequenced here: cells cultured in vitro, sampled from a patient treated with pembrolizumab. These receptors were taken from an adult with mismatch repair-deficient cancer. CDR3s include the opening cysteine and the closing phenylalanine or tryptophan. Each record gives: CDR3 protein, J gene, D gene, V gene. D genes are given only for firm matches.

CDR3: CASSLERVGPAKNIQYF
J: TRBJ2-4
D: NA
V: TRBV7-3

CDR3: CASSLRPASYGYTF
J: TRBJ1-2
D: NA
V: TRBV7-8

CDR3: CASSEETSGRLLEQYF
J: TRBJ2-7
D: TRBD2
V: TRBV2

CDR3: CASSENRVNEKLFF
J: TRBJ1-4
D: NA
V: TRBV6-1

CDR3: CASSLEDTIYF
J: TRBJ1-3
D: NA
V: TRBV13

CDR3: CASSETGSGSSDEQYF
J: TRBJ2-7
D: TRBD2
V: TRBV6-1

CDR3: CASSPRDTQYF
J: TRBJ2-3
D: NA
V: TRBV7-9

CDR3: CASSLTDNSPLHF
J: TRBJ1-6
D: NA
V: TRBV27

CDR3: CASSKLLGGGEQYF
J: TRBJ2-7
D: NA
V: TRBV19

CDR3: CASSLSSTDTQYF
J: TRBJ2-3
D: NA
V: TRBV5-1

CDR3: CASSLWNRGTYNEQFF
J: TRBJ2-1
D: TRBD1
V: TRBV28

CDR3: CASSKGEGRAWRPYGYTF
J: TRBJ1-2
D: NA
V: TRBV21-1

CDR3: CASSLPGQPQETQYF
J: TRBJ2-5
D: TRBD1
V: TRBV5-1

CDR3: CASSTRTGSDQGANEQFF
J: TRBJ2-1
D: TRBD1
V: TRBV14

CDR3: CASSIRANYGYTF
J: TRBJ1-2
D: NA
V: TRBV19

CDR3: CASSRFYEQYF
J: TRBJ2-7
D: NA
V: TRBV11-2

CDR3: CASSQWRSQPQHF
J: TRBJ1-5
D: NA
V: TRBV4-1

CDR3: CASREDRGNSPLHF
J: TRBJ1-6
D: TRBD1
V: TRBV6-4

CDR3: CATEPGQENYGYTF
J: TRBJ1-2
D: TRBD1
V: TRBV10-3

CDR3: CATQPGLAESSSYEQYF
J: TRBJ2-7
D: TRBD2
V: TRBV10-3

CDR3: CASSVGLAGNTGELFF
J: TRBJ2-2
D: TRBD2
V: TRBV7-2

CDR3: CASSIGSYNEQFF
J: TRBJ2-1
D: NA
V: TRBV19

CDR3: CASSEEGREGVDEQFF
J: TRBJ2-1
D: TRBD2
V: TRBV2

CDR3: CASSLGALSNQPQHF
J: TRBJ1-5
D: NA
V: TRBV7-2

CDR3: CATSTTGNSPLHF
J: TRBJ1-6
D: NA
V: TRBV15

CDR3: CASTLDRDVNYGYTF
J: TRBJ1-2
D: TRBD1
V: TRBV7-9

CDR3: CASSSPYTDTQYF
J: TRBJ2-3
D: NA
V: TRBV27

CDR3: CASSEGYGYTF
J: TRBJ1-2
D: NA
V: TRBV10-2

CDR3: CASSLGRGERDTEAFF
J: TRBJ1-1
D: NA
V: TRBV7-9

CDR3: CASSLNAGMSTDTQYF
J: TRBJ2-3
D: NA
V: TRBV7-2

CDR3: CASSFRGYITEAFF
J: TRBJ1-1
D: NA
V: TRBV19

CDR3: CASTLPTSGQTGELFF
J: TRBJ2-2
D: TRBD2
V: TRBV5-1

CDR3: CSVGDLRDEQYF
J: TRBJ2-7
D: NA
V: TRBV29-1

CDR3: CASSQSRQSNEQFF
J: TRBJ2-1
D: NA
V: TRBV4-1